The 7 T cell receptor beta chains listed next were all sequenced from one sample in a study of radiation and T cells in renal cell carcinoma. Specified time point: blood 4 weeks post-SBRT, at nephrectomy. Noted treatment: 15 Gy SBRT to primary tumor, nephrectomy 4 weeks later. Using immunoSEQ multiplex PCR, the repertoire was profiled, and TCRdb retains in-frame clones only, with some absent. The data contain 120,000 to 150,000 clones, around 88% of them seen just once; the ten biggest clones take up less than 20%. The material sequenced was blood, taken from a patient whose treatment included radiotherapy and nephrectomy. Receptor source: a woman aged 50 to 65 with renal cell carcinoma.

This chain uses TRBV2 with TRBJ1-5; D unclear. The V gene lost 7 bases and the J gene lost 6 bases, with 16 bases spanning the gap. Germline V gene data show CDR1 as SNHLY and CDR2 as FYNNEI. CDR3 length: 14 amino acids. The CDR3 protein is CASTLGIMGQPQHF. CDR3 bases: TGTGCCAGCACTTTGGGGATTATGGGTCAGCCCCAGCATTTT.

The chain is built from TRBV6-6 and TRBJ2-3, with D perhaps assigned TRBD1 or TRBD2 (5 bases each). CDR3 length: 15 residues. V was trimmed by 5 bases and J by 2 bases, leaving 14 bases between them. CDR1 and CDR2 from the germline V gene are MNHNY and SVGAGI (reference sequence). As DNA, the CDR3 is TGTGCCAGCAGTCCCGACCCTGGGACCACAGATACGCAGTATTTT. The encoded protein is CASSPDPGTTDTQYF.

CDR3 in DNA: TGTGCCACCAGCAGAGTTGGACAGGGGAACACTGAAGCTTTCTTT. Encoded protein: CATSRVGQGNTEAFF. The rearrangement uses TRBV15 and TRBJ1-1; 8 bases fit TRBD1. V trimming: 1 base; J trimming: 1 base; junction bases outside the gene matches: 2. This CDR3 is built from 15 residues. Germline CDR1 reads LNHNV; CDR2 reads YYDKDF (reference sequence).

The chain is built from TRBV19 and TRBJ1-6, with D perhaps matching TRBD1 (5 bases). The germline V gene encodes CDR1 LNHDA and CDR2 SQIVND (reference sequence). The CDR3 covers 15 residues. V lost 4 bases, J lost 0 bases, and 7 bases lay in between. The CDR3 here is CASSTTDSYNSPLHF. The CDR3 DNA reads TGTGCCAGTAGTACGACAGACTCCTATAATTCACCCCTCCACTTT.

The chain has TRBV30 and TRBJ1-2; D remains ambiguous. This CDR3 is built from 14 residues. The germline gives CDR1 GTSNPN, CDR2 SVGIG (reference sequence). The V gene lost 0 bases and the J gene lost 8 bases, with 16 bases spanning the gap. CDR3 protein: CAWSVVVGAGGYTF. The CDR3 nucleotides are TGTGCCTGGAGTGTTGTTGTGGGAGCGGGAGGCTACACCTTC.

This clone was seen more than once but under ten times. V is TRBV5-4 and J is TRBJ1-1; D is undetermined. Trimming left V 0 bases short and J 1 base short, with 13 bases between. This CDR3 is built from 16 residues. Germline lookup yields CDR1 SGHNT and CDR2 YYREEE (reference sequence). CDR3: CASSLAPQVTNTEAFF. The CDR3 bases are TGTGCCAGCAGCTTGGCGCCTCAAGTTACGAACACTGAAGCTTTCTTT.

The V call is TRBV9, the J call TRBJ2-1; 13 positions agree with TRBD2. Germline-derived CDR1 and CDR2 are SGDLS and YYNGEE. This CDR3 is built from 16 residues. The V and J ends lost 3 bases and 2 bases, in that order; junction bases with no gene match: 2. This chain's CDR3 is CASSGGTSGTYNEQFF. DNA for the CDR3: TGTGCCAGCAGCGGAGGGACTAGCGGGACCTACAATGAGCAGTTCTTC.